The 28 T cell receptor beta chains in this list originate from one sample, sequenced in a study of blood T cell repertoires in COVID-19. Method: immunoSEQ multiplex PCR; TCRdb's copy keeps in-frame clones and lacks some. In the table there are around 99,000 clones, 90% of which are singletons. Sequencing was done on a sample of peripheral blood. These receptors came from a man in his fifties or sixties with acute or convalescent COVID-19.

The chain combines TRBV27 with TRBJ2-7, with TRBD2 as a possible D gene (6 bases). Trimming took off 3 bases at V and 4 bases at J, with 10 bases between the two ends. The CDR3 contains 13 residues. Germline lookup yields CDR1 MNHEY and CDR2 SMNVEV (reference sequence). This CDR3 is CASSFKEGYEQYF. In DNA, the CDR3 is TGTGCCAGCAGTTTCAAGGAGGGTTACGAGCAGTACTTC.

The J gene is TRBJ2-2, the V gene TRBV11-2, with 7 nucleotides matching TRBD2. The germline CDR1 and CDR2 sequences are SGHAT and FQNNGV. The V segment lost 2 bases and the J segment 4 bases; nucleotides outside the gene matches: 10. CDR3 length: 17 residues. CDR3 in DNA: TGTGCCAGCAGCTTAAACGTCGTGGGAGGGATCACCGGGGAGCTGTTTTTT. This codes for CASSLNVVGGITGELFF.

This chain uses TRBV6-4 with TRBJ2-1, with 9 bases identical to TRBD1. Germline V gene sequence: CDR1 MRHNA, CDR2 SNTAGT. This CDR3 spans 16 amino acids. Unmatched junction bases numbered 7, after V lost 0 bases and J lost 7 bases. CDR3 nucleotide sequence: TGTGCCAGCAGTGACTCTAGTTACAGGGGGCGGAATGAGCAGTTCTTC. Translated, it gives CASSDSSYRGRNEQFF.

This clone turned up a few times. The CDR3, as DNA: TGTGCCAGCAGCTTCCGCCTAGGACAGGGCAGGAATGAGCAGTTCTTC. It encodes CASSFRLGQGRNEQFF. The rearrangement uses TRBV11-3 and TRBJ2-1; 8 nucleotides align to TRBD1. This CDR3 comprises 16 residues. The V gene's germline CDR1 is SGHNT and CDR2 YENEEA. The trim removed 3 bases at V and 7 bases at J, leaving 11 bases unmatched.

This sequence joins TRBV19 and TRBJ2-1; D is possibly TRBD1 (5 bases). The CDR3 loop spans 17 amino acids. Germline assignment: CDR1 LNHDA and CDR2 SQIVND (reference sequence). V shed 3 bases and J shed 8 bases, with 23 bases lying between them. The CDR3 is CASSIMLAGSSIDEQFF. DNA for the CDR3: TGTGCCAGTAGTATCATGCTCGCAGGGTCCAGTATCGATGAGCAGTTCTTC.

The gene calls are TRBV30 and TRBJ2-3, with 7 bases that match TRBD2. CDR1 and CDR2 from the germline V gene are GTSNPN and SVGIG (reference sequence). The CDR3 spans 14 residues. The V and J ends lost 1 base and 4 bases, in that order; junction bases with no gene match: 5. CDR3 sequence (DNA): TGTGCCTGGAGTGGCGGGAGTAGGTCAGATACGCAGTATTTT. This encodes CAWSGGSRSDTQYF.

The chain is built from TRBV10-3 and TRBJ2-7; D uncertain. The CDR3 runs 14 residues. The V gene lost 10 bases and the J gene lost 1 base, with 17 bases spanning the gap. Germline loops: CDR1 ENHRY, CDR2 SYGVKD. The CDR3 nucleotides are TGTGCCACCAACTTCAGACTTGAATCCTACGAGCAGTACTTC. Protein product: CATNFRLESYEQYF.

This clone came up once. The chain is built from TRBV19 and TRBJ1-1; a possible D gene is TRBD1 (6 bases). V was trimmed by 3 bases and J by 0 bases, leaving 14 bases between them. The germline V gene encodes CDR1 LNHDA and CDR2 SQIVND (reference sequence). The CDR3 has 16 residues. CDR3 amino acids: CASSIGRGTMNTEAFF. CDR3 bases: TGTGCCAGTAGTATCGGGAGGGGGACTATGAACACTGAAGCTTTCTTT.

The rearrangement links TRBV11-3 to TRBJ1-6; D is ambiguous. The CDR3 contains 13 residues. In germline, CDR1 is SGHNT, CDR2 YENEEA. The germline V and J ends were trimmed by 0 bases and 11 bases, with 8 bases remaining between them. The CDR3 reads CASSLDPSAPLHF. The CDR3 bases are TGTGCCAGCAGCTTAGATCCCTCAGCACCCCTCCACTTT.

The chain is built from TRBV5-4 and TRBJ2-7; TRBD1 agrees at 7 bases. Germline V gene data show CDR1 as SGHNT and CDR2 as YYREEE (reference sequence). The CDR3 is 13 amino acids. Trimming removed 2 bases from V and 6 bases from J; junction bases left unmatched: 5. CDR3 nucleotides: TGTGCCAGCAGCTTCCAAGGGGGCGGCGAGCAGTACTTC. Translating it yields CASSFQGGGEQYF.

The chain couples TRBV5-1 to TRBJ2-3, with D possibly being TRBD2 (5 bases). The CDR3 consists of 15 residues. V shed 0 bases and J shed 4 bases, with 12 bases lying between them. The V gene's germline CDR1 is SGHRS and CDR2 YFSETQ. CDR3 protein: CASSLGALGADTQYF. The CDR3 region has the DNA TGCGCCAGCAGCTTGGGTGCACTCGGGGCAGATACGCAGTATTTT.

The chain joins TRBV9 to TRBJ1-1; D is unclear. Germline V gene sequence: CDR1 SGDLS, CDR2 YYNGEE. This CDR3 comprises 15 residues. Between the trimmed V and J ends, which lost 0 bases and 0 bases, there was a span of 9 bases. In DNA, the CDR3 is TGTGCCAGCAGCGTAGGAGCCCGCTTGAACACTGAAGCTTTCTTT. Amino acid sequence: CASSVGARLNTEAFF.

The rearrangement links TRBV18 to TRBJ1-5; TRBD1 might be the D (5 bases). V was cut by 6 bases and J by 2 bases, with 8 bases left in between. This CDR3 region has 13 residues. Germline V gene lookup returns CDR1 KGHSH and CDR2 LQKENI. Here the CDR3 reads CASSGGGNQPQHF. CDR3 in DNA: TGTGCCAGCTCCGGAGGGGGCAATCAGCCCCAGCATTTT.

The rearrangement uses TRBV2 and TRBJ2-7, with 7 bases aligning to TRBD1. Germline lookup yields CDR1 SNHLY and CDR2 FYNNEI. The CDR3 totals 13 residues. The V segment lost 6 bases and the J segment 1 base; nucleotides outside the gene matches: 3. CDR3: CASRSQGSYEQYF. In DNA, the CDR3 is TGTGCCAGCAGATCACAGGGGTCCTACGAGCAGTACTTC.

This chain uses TRBV7-9 with TRBJ2-7, with D possibly matching TRBD1 (6 bases). Trimming shortened V by 5 bases and J by 4 bases, and 21 bases separated the two germline ends. CDR1 and CDR2 from the germline V gene are SEHNR and FQNEAQ (reference sequence). The CDR3 sequence is 16 residues long. The CDR3 reads CASSTRTQGRPYEQYF. In DNA form, the CDR3 reads TGTGCCAGCAGCACCAGAACACAGGGACGACCTTACGAGCAGTACTTC.

This sequence joins TRBV7-6 and TRBJ2-7, with TRBD1 matching 10 bases. V dropped 6 bases and J dropped 4; count of bases not matched to a gene: 3. Germline V CDR1 and CDR2: SGHVS, FNYEAQ. This CDR3 region has 13 residues. The CDR3 DNA reads TGTGCCAGCAGTCCGGGACAGGGGTACGAGCAGTACTTC. Its protein is CASSPGQGYEQYF. The variable domain in full, completed from reference TRBV7-6 and TRBJ2-7, reads GAGVSQSPRYKVTKRGQDVALRCDPISGHVSLYWYRQALGQGPEFLTYFNYEAQQDKSGLPNDRFSAERPEGSISTLTIQRTEQRDSAMYRCASSPGQGYEQYFGPGTRLTVT.

The genes are TRBV19 and TRBJ2-1; D perhaps matches TRBD2 (6 bases). Looked up from germline, CDR1 is LNHDA and CDR2 is SQIVND (reference sequence). This CDR3 comprises 15 residues. V was clipped by 1 base and J by 3 bases, with 10 bases between them. CDR3 sequence reads: CASSIGGTGYNEQFF. Written as DNA, the CDR3 is TGTGCCAGTAGTATAGGTGGGACTGGCTACAATGAGCAGTTCTTC. The whole variable domain, remainder taken from reference TRBV19 and TRBJ2-1, is DGGITQSPKYLFRKEGQNVTLSCEQNLNHDAMYWYRQDPGQGLRLIYYSQIVNDFQKGDIAEGYSVSREKKESFPLTVTSAQKNPTAFYLCASSIGGTGYNEQFFGPGTRLTVL.

The V and J genes are TRBV27 and TRBJ2-7, with D tentatively TRBD2 (5 bases). The germline V gene encodes CDR1 MNHEY and CDR2 SMNVEV (reference sequence). This CDR3 contains 16 residues. Trimming took off 3 bases at V and 6 bases at J, with 21 bases between the two ends. The CDR3 region is CASSFAQLHGNSEQYF. The CDR3, as DNA: TGTGCCAGCAGTTTTGCCCAGCTCCACGGGAACTCCGAGCAGTACTTC.

The chain uses TRBV3-1 (or the pseudogene TRBV3-2) and TRBJ2-1; 8 bases match TRBD1. Germline V gene lookup returns CDR1 LGHDT and CDR2 YNNKEL (reference sequence). The CDR3 contains 17 residues. The trim removed 4 bases at V and 2 bases at J, leaving 10 bases unmatched. In nucleotides, the CDR3 is TGTGCCAGCAGCCCCCTTCGACAGGGGCTAACCTACAATGAGCAGTTCTTC. Amino acid sequence: CASSPLRQGLTYNEQFF.

The chain couples TRBV18 to TRBJ2-2; TRBD2 matches 11 bases. This CDR3 has 15 residues. The germline V gene has CDR1 KGHSH and CDR2 LQKENI. J lost 3 bases, V lost 3 bases, and 0 bases had no gene match. In nucleotides, the CDR3 is TGTGCCAGCTCACCGGGACTAGCGGACACCGGGGAGCTGTTTTTT. It yields the protein CASSPGLADTGELFF.

The chain is built from TRBV19 and TRBJ1-4; 9 bases map to TRBD1. This CDR3 has 19 amino acids. Germline CDR1 reads LNHDA; CDR2 reads SQIVND (reference sequence). V shed 1 base and J 3 bases; nucleotides not matched to a gene: 12. The CDR3: CASSIGVGQGKGANEKLFF. DNA of the CDR3: TGTGCCAGTAGTATAGGAGTCGGACAGGGGAAGGGAGCTAATGAAAAACTGTTTTTT.

This chain joins TRBV9 and TRBJ2-7; 7 bases align to TRBD2. CDR1 is SGDLS and CDR2 is YYNGEE in the germline V gene. This CDR3 spans 15 amino acids. The ends lost 3 bases at V and 4 bases at J; junction bases unmatched: 10. The CDR3 protein is CASSGPAGSPYEQYF. The CDR3 coding sequence is TGTGCCAGCAGCGGCCCAGCGGGAAGCCCTTACGAGCAGTACTTC.

The chain links TRBV19 to TRBJ1-5, with D possibly matching TRBD1 (5 bases). CDR3 length: 15 amino acids. V was pared by 6 bases and J by 3 bases, with 15 bases between. Germline CDR1 and CDR2: LNHDA and SQIVND (reference sequence). The CDR3 DNA sequence: TGTGCCAGTAGAAACAGGTTCAGCGCCAATCAGCCCCAGCATTTT. The encoded protein is CASRNRFSANQPQHF.

On this clone itself: Other nucleotide sequences from this sample produce the same CDR3. The V call is TRBV9, the J call TRBJ1-6, with D unclear. Germline-derived CDR1 and CDR2 are SGDLS and YYNGEE. This CDR3 spans 15 amino acids. The V gene lost 2 bases and the J gene lost 0 bases, with 6 bases spanning the gap. The CDR3 spells CASSVGSSYNSPLHF. CDR3 DNA: TGTGCCAGCAGCGTGGGGAGCTCCTATAATTCACCCCTCCACTTT.

V and J are TRBV19 and TRBJ1-2; a weak D match, TRBD1 (5 bases). With 7 bases removed from V and 0 bases from J, the gap between germline ends came to 12 bases. Germline CDR1 reads LNHDA; CDR2 reads SQIVND (reference sequence). This CDR3 contains 14 residues. The CDR3 region is CASNRGLANYGYTF. CDR3 DNA sequence: TGTGCCAGTAACCGGGGACTAGCTAACTATGGCTACACCTTC.

The gene calls are TRBV27 and TRBJ2-4; D is unclear. This CDR3 has 13 amino acids. Germline V gene lookup returns CDR1 MNHEY and CDR2 SMNVEV (reference sequence). The ends were cut back, 3 bases at V and 6 bases at J, with 9 bases in the middle. The CDR3 coding sequence is TGTGCCAGCAGTTTTGGGCACTTAAACATTCAGTACTTC. Encoded protein: CASSFGHLNIQYF.

The chain links TRBV11-3 to TRBJ1-2; a weak D match, TRBD1 (6 bases). Germline CDR1 reads SGHNT; CDR2 reads YENEEA. V lost 2 bases and J lost 8, with 9 bases in between. The CDR3 sequence is 12 residues long. The CDR3 coding sequence is TGTGCCAGCAGCTTAAACAGGGACGGCTACACCTTC. Translating it yields CASSLNRDGYTF.

This chain links TRBV29-1 with TRBJ2-3; 9 bases fit TRBD2. From germline, CDR1 is SQVTM and CDR2 ANQGSEA. The CDR3 consists of 14 residues. The ends lost 1 base at V and 4 bases at J; junction bases unmatched: 3. CDR3: CSVEGLAGSDTQYF. CDR3 in DNA: TGCAGCGTTGAAGGGCTAGCGGGATCAGATACGCAGTATTTT.